This T cell receptor (beta chain) was documented in a study of Graves' ophthalmopathy and Graves' hyperthyroidism. Ten or more counts support this clonotype. CDR1 is SEHNR, CDR2 FQNEAQ, per germline (reference sequence). CDR3 length: 13 residues. Trimming took 3 bases from V and 1 from J, leaving 6 bases between them. Amplification of the TCR beta CDR3 regions used RNA transcripts (as template). Scientists carried out first-round RT-PCR using HTBI primers and then a second-round multiplex PCR. TCRdb re-called the multiplex PCR reads through MiXCR, storing one row per CDR3 protein. The sample records about 740,000 distinct CDR3 sequences, 40% being singletons. For donors with ophthalmopathy, the disease showed moderate-to-severe activity, reached CAS ≥3 and NOSPECS ≥4, and had lasted under 3 months.

Material for sequencing was peripheral blood. V usage is TRBV7-9 and J usage is TRBJ1-1; D remains ambiguous. The sequence derives from an adult man with Graves' ophthalmopathy. CDR3 DNA: TGTGCCAGCAGCTTTGACGCGAACACTGAAGCTTTCTTT. Its translation is CASSFDANTEAFF.